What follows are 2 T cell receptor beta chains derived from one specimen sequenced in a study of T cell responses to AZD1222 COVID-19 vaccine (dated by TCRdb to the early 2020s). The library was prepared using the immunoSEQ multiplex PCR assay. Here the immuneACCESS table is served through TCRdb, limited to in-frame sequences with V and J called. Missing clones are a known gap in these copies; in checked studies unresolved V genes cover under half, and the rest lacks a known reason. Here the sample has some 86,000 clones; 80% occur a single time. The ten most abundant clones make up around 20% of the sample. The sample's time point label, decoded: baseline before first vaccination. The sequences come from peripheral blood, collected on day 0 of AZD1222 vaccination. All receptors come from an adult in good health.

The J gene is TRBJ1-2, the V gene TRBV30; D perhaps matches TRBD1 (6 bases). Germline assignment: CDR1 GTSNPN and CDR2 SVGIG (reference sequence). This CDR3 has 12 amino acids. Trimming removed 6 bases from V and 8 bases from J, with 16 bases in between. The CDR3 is CACQGQGSGYTF. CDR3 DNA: TGTGCCTGTCAGGGGCAGGGTTCGGGCTACACCTTC.

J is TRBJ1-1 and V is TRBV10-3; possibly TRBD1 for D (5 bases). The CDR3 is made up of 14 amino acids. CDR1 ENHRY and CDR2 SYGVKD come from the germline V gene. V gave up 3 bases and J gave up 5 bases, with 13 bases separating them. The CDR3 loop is CAISDSFGGTEAFF. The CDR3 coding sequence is TGTGCCATCAGTGATTCATTTGGGGGAACTGAAGCTTTCTTT.